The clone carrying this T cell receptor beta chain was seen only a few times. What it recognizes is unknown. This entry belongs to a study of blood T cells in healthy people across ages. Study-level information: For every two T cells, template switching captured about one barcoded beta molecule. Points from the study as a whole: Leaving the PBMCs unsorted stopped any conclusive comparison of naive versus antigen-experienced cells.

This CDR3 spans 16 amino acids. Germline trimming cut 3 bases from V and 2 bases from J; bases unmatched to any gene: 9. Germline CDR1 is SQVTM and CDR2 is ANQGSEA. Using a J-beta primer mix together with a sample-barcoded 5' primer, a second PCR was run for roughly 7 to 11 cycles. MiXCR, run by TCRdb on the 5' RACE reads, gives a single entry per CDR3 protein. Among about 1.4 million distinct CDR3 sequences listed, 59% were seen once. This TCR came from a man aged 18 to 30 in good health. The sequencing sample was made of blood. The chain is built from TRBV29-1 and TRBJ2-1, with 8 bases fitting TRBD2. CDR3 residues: CSVEGSAGATYNEQFF. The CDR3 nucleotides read TGCAGCGTTGAGGGGTCAGCGGGAGCAACCTACAATGAGCAGTTCTTC.